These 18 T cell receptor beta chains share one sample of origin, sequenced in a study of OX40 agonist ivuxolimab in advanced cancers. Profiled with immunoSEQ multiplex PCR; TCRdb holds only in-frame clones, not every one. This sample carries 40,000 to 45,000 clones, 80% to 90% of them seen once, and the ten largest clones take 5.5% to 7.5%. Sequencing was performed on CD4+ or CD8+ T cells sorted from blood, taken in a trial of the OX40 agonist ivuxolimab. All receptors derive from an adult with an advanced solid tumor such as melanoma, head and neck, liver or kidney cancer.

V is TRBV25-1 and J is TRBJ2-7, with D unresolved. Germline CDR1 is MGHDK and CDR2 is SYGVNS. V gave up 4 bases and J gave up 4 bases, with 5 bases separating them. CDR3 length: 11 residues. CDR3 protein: CASSGLYEQYF. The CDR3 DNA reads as TGTGCCAGCAGTGGGTTATACGAGCAGTACTTC.

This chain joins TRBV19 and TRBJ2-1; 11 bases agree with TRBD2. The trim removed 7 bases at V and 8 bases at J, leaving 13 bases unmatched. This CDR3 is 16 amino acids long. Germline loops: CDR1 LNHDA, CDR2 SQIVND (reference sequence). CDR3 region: CASTLRLAGISHEQFF. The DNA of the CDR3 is TGTGCCAGTACCCTAAGACTAGCGGGAATTTCCCATGAGCAGTTCTTC.

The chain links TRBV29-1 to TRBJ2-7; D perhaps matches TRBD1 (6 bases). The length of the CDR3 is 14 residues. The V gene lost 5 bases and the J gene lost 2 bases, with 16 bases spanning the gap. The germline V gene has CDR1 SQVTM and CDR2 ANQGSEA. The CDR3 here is CSVRPRGLAYEQYF. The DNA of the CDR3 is TGCAGCGTTCGCCCGAGGGGGTTAGCCTACGAGCAGTACTTC.

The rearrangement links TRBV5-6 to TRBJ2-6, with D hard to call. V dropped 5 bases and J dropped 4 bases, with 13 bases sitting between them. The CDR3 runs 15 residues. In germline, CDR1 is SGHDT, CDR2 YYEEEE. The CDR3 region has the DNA TGTGCCAGCAGTTTCTCACAATTGGGGGCCAACGTCCTGACTTTC. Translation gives CASSFSQLGANVLTF. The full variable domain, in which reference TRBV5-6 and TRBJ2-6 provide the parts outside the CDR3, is DAGVTQSPTHLIKTRGQQVTLRCSPKSGHDTVSWYQQALGQGPQFIFQYYEEEERQRGNFPDRFSGHQFPNYSSELNVNALLLGDSALYLCASSFSQLGANVLTFGAGSRLTVL.

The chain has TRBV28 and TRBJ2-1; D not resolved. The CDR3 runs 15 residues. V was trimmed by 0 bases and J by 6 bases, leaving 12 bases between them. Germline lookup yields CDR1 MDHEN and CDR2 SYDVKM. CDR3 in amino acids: CASSLWSVGINEQFF. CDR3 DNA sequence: TGTGCCAGCAGTTTATGGAGTGTAGGGATCAATGAGCAGTTCTTC. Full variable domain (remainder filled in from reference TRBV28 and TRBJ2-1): DVKVTQSSRYLVKRTGEKVFLECVQDMDHENMFWYRQDPGLGLRLIYFSYDVKMKEKGDIPEGYSVSREKKERFSLILESASTNQTSMYLCASSLWSVGINEQFFGPGTRLTVL.

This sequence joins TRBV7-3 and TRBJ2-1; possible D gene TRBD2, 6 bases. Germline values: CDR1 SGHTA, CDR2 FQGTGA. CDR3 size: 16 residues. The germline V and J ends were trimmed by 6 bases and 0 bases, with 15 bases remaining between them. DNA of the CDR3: TGTGCCAGCAGACCAGACAGCGGGCTCTCCTACAATGAGCAGTTCTTC. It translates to CASRPDSGLSYNEQFF.

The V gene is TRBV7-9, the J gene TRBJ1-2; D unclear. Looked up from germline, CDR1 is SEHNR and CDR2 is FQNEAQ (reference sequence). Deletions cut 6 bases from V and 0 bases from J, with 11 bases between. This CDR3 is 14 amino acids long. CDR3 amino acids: CASSYREANYGYTF. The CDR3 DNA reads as TGTGCCAGCAGTTACAGAGAAGCTAACTATGGCTACACCTTC.

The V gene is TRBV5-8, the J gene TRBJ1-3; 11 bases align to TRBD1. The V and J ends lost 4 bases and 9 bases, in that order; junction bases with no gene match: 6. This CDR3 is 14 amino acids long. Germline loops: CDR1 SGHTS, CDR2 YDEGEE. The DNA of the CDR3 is TGTGCCAGCAGCCCCCGGGACAGGGGGACCACCATATATTTT. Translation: CASSPRDRGTTIYF.

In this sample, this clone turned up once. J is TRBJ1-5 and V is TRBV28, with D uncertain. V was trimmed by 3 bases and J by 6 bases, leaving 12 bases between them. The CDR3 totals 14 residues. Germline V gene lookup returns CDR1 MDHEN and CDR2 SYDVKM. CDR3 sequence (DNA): TGTGCCAGCAGTTTTAGACTGGGGAGTCAGCCCCAGCATTTT. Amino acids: CASSFRLGSQPQHF.

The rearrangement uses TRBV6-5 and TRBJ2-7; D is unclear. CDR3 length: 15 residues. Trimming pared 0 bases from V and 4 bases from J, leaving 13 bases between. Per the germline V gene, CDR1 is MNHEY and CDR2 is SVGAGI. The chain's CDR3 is CASSYSIKAVYEQYF. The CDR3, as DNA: TGTGCCAGCAGTTACTCGATAAAGGCGGTTTACGAGCAGTACTTC.

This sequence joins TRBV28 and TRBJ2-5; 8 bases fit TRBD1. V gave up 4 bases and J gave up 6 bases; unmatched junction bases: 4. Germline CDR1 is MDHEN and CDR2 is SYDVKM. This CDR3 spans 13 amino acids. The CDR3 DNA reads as TGTGCCAGCAGTTCAGGGGGCCTACAGACCCAGTACTTC. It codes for CASSSGGLQTQYF.

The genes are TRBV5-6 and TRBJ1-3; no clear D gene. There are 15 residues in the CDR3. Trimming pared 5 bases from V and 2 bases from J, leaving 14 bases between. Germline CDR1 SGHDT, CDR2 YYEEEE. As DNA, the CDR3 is TGTGCCAGCAGAAGGAGTGGGAGGACTGGAAACACCATATATTTT. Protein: CASRRSGRTGNTIYF.

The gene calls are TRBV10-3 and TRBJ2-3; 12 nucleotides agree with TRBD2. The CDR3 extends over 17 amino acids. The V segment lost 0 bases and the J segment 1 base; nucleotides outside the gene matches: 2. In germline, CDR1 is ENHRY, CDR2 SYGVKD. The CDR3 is CAISESGLAGRTDTQYF. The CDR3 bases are TGTGCCATCAGTGAGTCGGGACTAGCGGGCCGCACAGATACGCAGTATTTT.

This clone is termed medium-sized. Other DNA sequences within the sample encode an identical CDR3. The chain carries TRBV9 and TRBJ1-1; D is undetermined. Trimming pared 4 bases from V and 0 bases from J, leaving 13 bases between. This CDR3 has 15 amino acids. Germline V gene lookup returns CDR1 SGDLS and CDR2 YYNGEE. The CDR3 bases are TGTGCCAGCAGCCCCCTAGGTGAGGTGAACACTGAAGCTTTCTTT. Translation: CASSPLGEVNTEAFF.

The CDR3 sequence is CASSLVRGLFPSYEQYF. In DNA form, the CDR3 reads TGTGCCAGCAGCTTGGTCAGGGGGCTCTTTCCCTCCTACGAGCAGTACTTC. V is TRBV11-2 and J is TRBJ2-7; 8 bases are a match to TRBD1. This CDR3 comprises 17 residues. Trimming took 3 bases from V and 0 from J; bases not matched to a gene: 10. Germline CDR1 is SGHAT and CDR2 is FQNNGV.

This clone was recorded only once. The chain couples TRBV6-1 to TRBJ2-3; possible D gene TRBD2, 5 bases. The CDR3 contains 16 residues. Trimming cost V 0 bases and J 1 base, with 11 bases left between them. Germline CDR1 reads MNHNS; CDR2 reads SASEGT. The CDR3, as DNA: TGTGCCAGCAGTGAAGCGAGAGGGAGTGGCACAGATACGCAGTATTTT. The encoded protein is CASSEARGSGTDTQYF.

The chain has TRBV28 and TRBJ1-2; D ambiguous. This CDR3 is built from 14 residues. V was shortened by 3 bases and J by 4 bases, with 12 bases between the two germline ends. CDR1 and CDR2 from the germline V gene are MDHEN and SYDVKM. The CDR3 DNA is TGTGCCAGCAGTTTGGATTGGCAGGCCTATGGCTACACCTTC. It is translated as CASSLDWQAYGYTF.

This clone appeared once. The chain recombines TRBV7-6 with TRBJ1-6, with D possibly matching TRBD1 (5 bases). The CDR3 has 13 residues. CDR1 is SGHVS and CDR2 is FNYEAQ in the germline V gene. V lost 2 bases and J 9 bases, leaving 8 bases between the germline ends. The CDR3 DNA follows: TGTGCCAGCAGCTTATTAAGGGGTTCACCCCTCCACTTT. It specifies CASSLLRGSPLHF. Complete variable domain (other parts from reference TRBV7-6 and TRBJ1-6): GAGVSQSPRYKVTKRGQDVALRCDPISGHVSLYWYRQALGQGPEFLTYFNYEAQQDKSGLPNDRFSAERPEGSISTLTIQRTEQRDSAMYRCASSLLRGSPLHFGNGTRLTVT.